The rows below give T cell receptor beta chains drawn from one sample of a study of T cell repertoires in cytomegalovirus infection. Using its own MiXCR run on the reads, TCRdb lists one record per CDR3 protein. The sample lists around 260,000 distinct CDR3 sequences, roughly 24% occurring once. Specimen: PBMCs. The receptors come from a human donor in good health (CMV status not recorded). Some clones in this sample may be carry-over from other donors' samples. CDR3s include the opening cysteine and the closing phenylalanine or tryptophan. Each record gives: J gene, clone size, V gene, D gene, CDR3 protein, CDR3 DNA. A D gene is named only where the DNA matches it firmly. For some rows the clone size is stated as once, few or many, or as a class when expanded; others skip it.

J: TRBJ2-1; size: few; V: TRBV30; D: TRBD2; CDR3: CAWSVLGTSGPMQFF; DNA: TGTGCCTGGAGTGTACTCGGGACTAGCGGACCGATGCAGTTCTTC
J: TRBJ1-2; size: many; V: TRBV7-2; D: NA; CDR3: CASSLAKGGAYGYTF; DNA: TGTGCCAGCAGCTTAGCGAAAGGGGGAGCCTATGGCTACACCTTC
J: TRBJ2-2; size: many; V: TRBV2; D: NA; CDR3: CASSKRDTNTGELFF; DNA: TGTGCCAGCAGTAAACGGGACACTAACACCGGGGAGCTGTTTTTT
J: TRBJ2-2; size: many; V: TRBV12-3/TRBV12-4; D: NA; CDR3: CASSLDREAWNTGELFF; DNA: TGTGCCAGCAGTTTAGATAGGGAGGCGTGGAACACCGGGGAGCTGTTTTTT
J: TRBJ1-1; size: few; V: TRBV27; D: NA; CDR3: CASQFGQTNTEAFF; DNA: TGTGCCAGCCAGTTCGGACAGACGAACACTGAAGCTTTCTTT
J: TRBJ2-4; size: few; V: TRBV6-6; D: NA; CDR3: CASRGTTADNKNIQYF; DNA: TGTGCCAGCAGGGGAACGACAGCAGATAACAAAAACATTCAGTACTTC
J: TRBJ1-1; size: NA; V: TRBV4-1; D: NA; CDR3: CASSQRMNTEAFF; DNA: TGCGCCAGCAGCCAAAGAATGAACACTGAAGCTTTCTTT
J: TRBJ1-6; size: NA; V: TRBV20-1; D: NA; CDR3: CSARQTGGNSPLHF; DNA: TGCAGTGCCCGACAGACAGGTGGTAATTCACCCCTCCACTTT
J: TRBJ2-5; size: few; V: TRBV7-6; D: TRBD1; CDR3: CASSLRTGESQYF; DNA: TGTGCCAGCAGCTTAAGGACAGGGGAGTCCCAGTACTTC
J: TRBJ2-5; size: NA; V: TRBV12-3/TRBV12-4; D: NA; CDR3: CASSSPGAWRETQYF; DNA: TGTGCCAGCAGTTCCCCCGGGGCGTGGCGAGAGACCCAGTACTTC
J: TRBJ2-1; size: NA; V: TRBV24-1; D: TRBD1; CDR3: CATSGSDRFYNEQFF; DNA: TGTGCCACCAGTGGGTCGGACAGGTTCTACAATGAGCAGTTCTTC
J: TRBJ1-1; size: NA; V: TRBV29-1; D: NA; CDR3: CSVGIDGVNTEAFF; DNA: TGCAGCGTTGGAATAGACGGGGTGAACACTGAAGCTTTCTTT
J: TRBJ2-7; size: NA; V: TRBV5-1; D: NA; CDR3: CASSLEGMSSYEQYF; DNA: TGCGCCAGCAGCTTGGAGGGTATGAGCTCCTACGAGCAGTACTTC
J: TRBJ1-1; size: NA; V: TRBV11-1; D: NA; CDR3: CASNQQFGGTEAFF; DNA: TGTGCCAGCAACCAACAATTTGGGGGCACTGAAGCTTTCTTT
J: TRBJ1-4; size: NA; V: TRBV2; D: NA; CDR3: CASAPLGRGNEKLFF; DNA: TGTGCCAGCGCCCCGCTCGGGCGAGGAAATGAAAAACTGTTTTTT
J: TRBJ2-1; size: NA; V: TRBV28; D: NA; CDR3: CASSLRGRSYNEQFF; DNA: TGTGCCAGCAGTTTACGGGGGAGGTCCTACAATGAGCAGTTCTTC
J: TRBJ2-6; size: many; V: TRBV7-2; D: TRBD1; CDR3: CASKSSWFGDRGVSGANVLTF; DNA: TGTGCCAGCAAATCTAGTTGGTTCGGGGACAGGGGCGTCTCTGGGGCCAACGTCCTGACTTTC
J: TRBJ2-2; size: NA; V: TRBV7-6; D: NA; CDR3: CASSSLGGANTGELFF; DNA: TGTGCCAGCAGCTCCCTCGGGGGCGCGAACACCGGGGAGCTGTTTTTT
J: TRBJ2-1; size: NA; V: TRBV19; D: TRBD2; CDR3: CASRPPGLAGGNEQFF; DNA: TGTGCCAGTAGGCCACCGGGACTAGCGGGAGGCAATGAGCAGTTCTTC
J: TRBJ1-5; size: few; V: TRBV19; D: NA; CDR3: CASSLRVRPGEGQPQHF; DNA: TGTGCCAGTAGCCTCAGGGTCAGGCCCGGAGAGGGTCAGCCCCAGCATTTT
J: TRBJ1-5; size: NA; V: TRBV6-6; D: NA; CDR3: CASSVGEPQHF; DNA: TGTGCCAGCAGTGTGGGGGAGCCCCAGCATTTT
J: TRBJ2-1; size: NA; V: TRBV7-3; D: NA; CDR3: CASSQRESYNEQFF; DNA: TGTGCCAGCAGCCAACGTGAGTCCTACAATGAGCAGTTCTTC
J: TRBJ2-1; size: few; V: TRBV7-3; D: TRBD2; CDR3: CASSPSGGRVLYNEQFF; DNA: TGTGCCAGCAGCCCCAGCGGGGGGCGAGTACTCTACAATGAGCAGTTCTTC
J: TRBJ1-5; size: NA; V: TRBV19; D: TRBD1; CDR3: CASKGGGIGIPQPQHF; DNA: TGTGCCAGTAAGGGAGGGGGCATTGGGATACCTCAGCCCCAGCATTTT
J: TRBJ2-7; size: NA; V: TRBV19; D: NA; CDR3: CASSNAGLDHEQYF; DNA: TGTGCCAGTAGTAACGCAGGCCTCGACCACGAGCAGTACTTC
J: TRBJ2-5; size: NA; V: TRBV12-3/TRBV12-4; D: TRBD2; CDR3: CASSFALAGDETQYF; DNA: TGTGCCAGCAGTTTCGCACTAGCGGGGGATGAGACCCAGTACTTC
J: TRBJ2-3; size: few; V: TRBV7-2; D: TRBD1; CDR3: CASSPTGTVNTDTQYF; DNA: TGTGCCAGCAGCCCAACCGGGACAGTCAACACAGATACGCAGTATTTT
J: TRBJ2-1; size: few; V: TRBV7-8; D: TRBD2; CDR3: CASGREGYNEQFF; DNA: TGTGCCAGCGGCAGGGAGGGTTACAATGAGCAGTTCTTC
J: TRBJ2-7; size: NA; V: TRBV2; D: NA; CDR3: CASSERQKSYEQYF; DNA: TGTGCCAGCAGTGAAAGGCAGAAATCCTACGAGCAGTACTTC
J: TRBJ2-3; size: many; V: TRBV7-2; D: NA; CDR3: CASGPWDPGTDTQYF; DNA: TGTGCCAGCGGACCGTGGGACCCGGGCACAGATACGCAGTATTTT
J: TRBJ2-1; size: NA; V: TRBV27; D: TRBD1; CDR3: CASSSRPTGYNEQFF; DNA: TGTGCCAGCAGTTCCAGACCGACAGGGTACAATGAGCAGTTCTTC
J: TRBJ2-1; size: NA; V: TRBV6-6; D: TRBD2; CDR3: CASNLRTSGFNEQFF; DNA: TGTGCCAGCAACCTCAGGACTAGCGGGTTCAATGAGCAGTTCTTC
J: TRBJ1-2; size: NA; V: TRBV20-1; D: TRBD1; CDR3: CSARMDRVNGYTF; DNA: TGCAGTGCTAGGATGGACAGGGTAAATGGCTACACCTTC
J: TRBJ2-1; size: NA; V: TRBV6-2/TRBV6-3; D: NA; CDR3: CASSYPGQPRGNEQFF; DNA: TGTGCCAGCAGTTACCCGGGCCAACCCCGAGGCAATGAGCAGTTCTTC
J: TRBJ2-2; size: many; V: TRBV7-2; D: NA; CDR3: CASRRGGPTGELFF; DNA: TGTGCCAGCAGGCGGGGCGGTCCGACCGGGGAGCTGTTTTTT
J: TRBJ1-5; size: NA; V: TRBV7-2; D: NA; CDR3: CASRPDRNSNQPQHF; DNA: TGTGCCAGCAGACCGGACAGAAATAGCAATCAGCCCCAGCATTTT
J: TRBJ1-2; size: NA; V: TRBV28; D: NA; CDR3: CASSFGGRNYGYTF; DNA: TGTGCCAGCAGTTTTGGGGGGCGTAACTATGGCTACACCTTC
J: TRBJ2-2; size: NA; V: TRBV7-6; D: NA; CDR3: CAREEASNTGELFF; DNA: TGTGCCAGGGAAGAGGCATCTAACACCGGGGAGCTGTTTTTT
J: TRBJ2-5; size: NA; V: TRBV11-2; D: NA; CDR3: CASSLDSRGETQYF; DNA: TGTGCCAGCAGCTTGGACAGTCGGGGAGAGACCCAGTACTTC
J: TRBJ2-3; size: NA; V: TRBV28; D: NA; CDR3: CASRSPVGADTQYF; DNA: TGTGCCAGCAGGAGCCCGGTTGGGGCGGATACGCAGTATTTT
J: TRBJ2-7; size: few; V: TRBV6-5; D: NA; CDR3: CASSRKGYEQYF; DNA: TGTGCCAGCAGCCGTAAGGGCTACGAGCAGTACTTC
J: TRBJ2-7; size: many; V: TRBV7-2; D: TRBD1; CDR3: CASSRTGGPWYEQYF; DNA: TGTGCCAGCAGCCGAACAGGGGGTCCGTGGTACGAGCAGTACTTC
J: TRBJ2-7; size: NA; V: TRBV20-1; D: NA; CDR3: CSARDWRGLSEQYF; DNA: TGCAGTGCTAGAGATTGGAGGGGGCTCTCGGAGCAGTACTTC
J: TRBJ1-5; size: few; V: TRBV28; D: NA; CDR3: CASNLMGTPQHF; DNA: TGTGCCAGCAACCTGATGGGAACCCCCCAGCATTTT
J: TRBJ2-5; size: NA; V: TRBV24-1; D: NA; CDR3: CATSDLPGRQETQYF; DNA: TGTGCCACCAGTGATTTACCGGGGAGACAAGAGACCCAGTACTTC
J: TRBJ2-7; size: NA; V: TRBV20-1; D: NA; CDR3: CSAGRGSYEQYF; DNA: TGCAGTGCCGGCAGGGGCTCCTACGAGCAGTACTTC
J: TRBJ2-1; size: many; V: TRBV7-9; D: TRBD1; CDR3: CASSLGTASYNEQFF; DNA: TGTGCCAGCAGCCTTGGGACAGCCTCCTACAATGAGCAGTTCTTC
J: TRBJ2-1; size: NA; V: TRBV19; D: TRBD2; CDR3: CASSTRSGGLYNEQFF; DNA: TGTGCCAGTAGTACCCGAAGCGGGGGGCTTTACAATGAGCAGTTCTTC
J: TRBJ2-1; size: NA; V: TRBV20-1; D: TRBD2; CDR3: CSARTGGPLEQFF; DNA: TGCAGTGCTAGGACGGGGGGGCCTCTTGAGCAGTTCTTC
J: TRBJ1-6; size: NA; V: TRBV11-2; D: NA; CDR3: CASSLRIDRPTRSPLHF; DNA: TGTGCCAGCAGCTTACGAATTGATCGGCCTACGAGGTCACCCCTCCACTTT
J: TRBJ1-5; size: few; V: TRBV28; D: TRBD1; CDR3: CASLTGQGLLPQHF; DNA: TGTGCCAGCCTGACGGGACAGGGACTCCTACCCCAGCATTTT
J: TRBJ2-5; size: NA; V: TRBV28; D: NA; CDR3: CASSLTSLPYF; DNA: TGTGCCAGCAGCCTTACTAGCCTACCTTACTTC
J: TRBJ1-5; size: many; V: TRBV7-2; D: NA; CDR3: CASSPPGRQPQHF; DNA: TGTGCCAGCAGCCCCCCAGGGAGACAGCCCCAGCATTTT
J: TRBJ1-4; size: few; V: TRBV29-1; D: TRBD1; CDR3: CSVDPGTGGEKLFF; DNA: TGCAGCGTCGACCCCGGGACAGGGGGGGAAAAACTGTTTTTT
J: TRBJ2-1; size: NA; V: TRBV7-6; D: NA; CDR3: CASSLERRTGEQFF; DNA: TGTGCCAGCAGCTTAGAACGCCGGACGGGTGAGCAGTTCTTC
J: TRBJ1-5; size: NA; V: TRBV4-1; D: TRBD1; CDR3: CASSQADRVGSQPQHF; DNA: TGCGCCAGCAGCCAAGCCGACAGGGTAGGCAGTCAGCCCCAGCATTTT
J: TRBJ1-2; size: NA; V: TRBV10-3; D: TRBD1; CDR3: CAINPDRVGGYTF; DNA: TGTGCCATCAACCCCGACAGGGTCGGCGGCTACACCTTC
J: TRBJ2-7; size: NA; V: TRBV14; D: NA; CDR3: CASSLAASSYEQYF; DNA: TGTGCCAGCAGCCTAGCGGCCAGCTCCTACGAGCAGTACTTC
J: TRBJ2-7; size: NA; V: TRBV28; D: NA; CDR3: CASCWSRSSYEQYF; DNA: TGTGCCAGCTGCTGGTCGAGGAGCTCCTACGAGCAGTACTTC
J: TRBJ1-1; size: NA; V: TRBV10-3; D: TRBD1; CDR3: CASPGQVNTEAFF; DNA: TGTGCCAGCCCCGGACAGGTCAACACTGAAGCTTTCTTT